The rows below give T cell receptor beta chains drawn from one sample of a study of PD-1 blockade in mismatch repair-deficient tumors. This table comes from immunoSEQ multiplex PCR, and its TCRdb copy is limited to in-frame clones, with some not included. The repertoire has some 120,000 clones, 70% to 90% of them found once; the top ten carry roughly 13%. Sequences were derived from peripheral blood, sampled 44 weeks after starting pembrolizumab. The receptors derive from an adult with mismatch repair-deficient cancer. The CDR3 runs from the conserved cysteine through the conserved F or W. Fields, in order: clone size, J gene, D gene, V gene, CDR3 length, CDR3 DNA, CDR3 protein. The D gene is left open where the match is weak. The listing skips clone size in some rows; elsewhere it reads once, few, many or a size class.

.,TRBJ1-2,.,TRBV28,11,TGTGCCACATCAAGGACAGATGGCTACACCTTC,CATSRTDGYTF
.,TRBJ2-2,TRBD1,TRBV29-1,14,TGCAGCGCACGGACAGGGTCGAACACCGGGGAGCTGTTTTTT,CSARTGSNTGELFF
medium-sized,TRBJ2-2,TRBD1,TRBV6-4,13,TGTGCCAGCAGTGAACAGGGGTACGGGGAGCTGTTTTTT,CASSEQGYGELFF
.,TRBJ1-5,.,TRBV19,18,TGTGCCAGTAGCCATGGGGGAACAGGGTCGGAGGACAATCAGCCCCAGCATTTT,CASSHGGTGSEDNQPQHF
.,TRBJ1-4,TRBD1,TRBV18,14,TGTGCCAGCTCATCCGACAGGGTCAGGGAAAAACTGTTTTTT,CASSSDRVREKLFF
.,TRBJ2-3,TRBD1,TRBV15,15,TGTGCCACCAGCGTCACAGGGGGCGAGACAGATACGCAGTATTTT,CATSVTGGETDTQYF
.,TRBJ2-7,.,TRBV4-3,15,TGCGCCAGCAGCCAGGACGAGTCAAGCTCCTACGAGCAGTACTTC,CASSQDESSSYEQYF
.,TRBJ2-5,TRBD2,TRBV10-3,16,TGTGCCATCAGTGAATGGGCTAGCGGGAGCAAAGAGACCCAGTACTTC,CAISEWASGSKETQYF
.,TRBJ2-7,.,TRBV20-1,8,TGCAGTGCAACCGAGCAGTACTTC,CSATEQYF
once,TRBJ2-3,.,TRBV20-1,11,TGCAGTGCTAGTTTCGCAGATACGCAGTATTTT,CSASFADTQYF
.,TRBJ1-3,.,TRBV2,13,TGTGCCAGCAGTGATTCGGGGAGAAACACCATATATTTT,CASSDSGRNTIYF
.,TRBJ2-2,.,TRBV30,14,TGTGCCTGGAGTGCGATAAATGTGGGCGGGGAGCTGTTTTTT,CAWSAINVGGELFF
.,TRBJ1-5,.,TRBV30,15,TGTGCCTGGAGTGAGGTTGGCAGGTGGAATCAGCCCCAGCATTTT,CAWSEVGRWNQPQHF
.,TRBJ2-1,TRBD2,TRBV13,13,TGTGCCAGCAGCGGGACTAGTAGGTCTGAGCAGTTCTTC,CASSGTSRSEQFF
.,TRBJ1-2,TRBD1,TRBV6-5,15,TGTGCCAGCAGCGATCGCCCGGGACAGGGGGTAGGCTACACCTTC,CASSDRPGQGVGYTF
once,TRBJ1-2,TRBD1,TRBV6-1,14,TGTGCCAGCAGGGACAGGGGTCGTGACTATGGCTACACCTTC,CASRDRGRDYGYTF